The rows below give T cell receptor beta chains drawn from one sample of a study of CD8+ T cells in alopecia areata. Assay used: immunoSEQ multiplex PCR; TCRdb lists only in-frame clones, some missing. Of fewer than 110,000 clones detected, just under 60% appear once; the ten largest clones hold over 15%. The sequencing used CD8+ T cells sorted from blood, collected between weeks 55 and 65, from a patient treated with tofacitinib. The receptors here all came from a human donor with alopecia areata. The CDR3 runs from the conserved cysteine through the conserved F or W. The D gene is left open where the match is weak. Clone size is stated in some rows and not others, as once, few, many or a class when expanded.

D gene	V gene	clone size	J gene	CDR3 protein	CDR3 DNA
.	TRBV15	.	TRBJ2-3	CATSRESGEFTDTQYF	TGTGCCACCAGCAGAGAATCAGGGGAATTCACAGATACGCAGTATTTT
TRBD1	TRBV6-5	.	TRBJ2-2	CASSIGTAITGELFF	TGTGCCAGCAGTATCGGGACAGCAATAACCGGGGAGCTGTTTTTT
.	TRBV6-4	.	TRBJ2-1	CASSRGPFSSYNEQFF	TGTGCCAGCAGCCGGGGCCCATTTAGCTCCTACAATGAGCAGTTCTTC
.	TRBV6-1	few	TRBJ2-7	CASSDGGPAYEQYF	TGTGCCAGCAGTGACGGGGGGCCTGCCTACGAGCAGTACTTC
.	TRBV29-1	.	TRBJ2-1	CSVAGSYNEQFF	TGCAGCGTTGCGGGGAGCTACAATGAGCAGTTCTTC
.	TRBV6-6	.	TRBJ2-2	CASSPGTPDTGELFF	TGTGCCAGCAGCCCGGGGACGCCGGACACCGGGGAGCTGTTTTTT
.	TRBV11-1	.	TRBJ2-7	CASSGGYYEQYF	TGTGCCAGCAGCGGTGGATATTACGAGCAGTACTTC
.	TRBV11-2	.	TRBJ2-7	CASSLVLGAPYEQYF	TGTGCCAGCAGCTTAGTCCTGGGTGCCCCCTACGAGCAGTACTTC
TRBD1	TRBV7-9	.	TRBJ1-5	CASSPGQGNQPQHF	TGTGCCAGCAGCCCCGGACAGGGTAATCAGCCCCAGCATTTT
.	TRBV7-9	.	TRBJ1-2	CASSPPSNYGYTF	TGTGCCAGCAGCCCCCCTTCCAACTATGGCTACACCTTC
TRBD2	TRBV15	.	TRBJ2-5	CATSRPRTSGDQETQYF	TGTGCCACCAGCAGACCACGGACTAGCGGGGATCAAGAGACCCAGTACTTC
TRBD1	TRBV13	few	TRBJ2-1	CASSLGGQAYNEQFF	TGTGCCAGCAGCTTAGGGGGACAGGCCTACAATGAGCAGTTCTTC
.	TRBV7-2	.	TRBJ1-5	CASSPRSGAINQPQHF	TGTGCCAGCAGCCCCCGGTCAGGGGCTATTAATCAGCCCCAGCATTTT
.	TRBV4-1	.	TRBJ2-2	CASSQDRSRTGELFF	TGCGCCAGCAGCCAAGACAGATCGAGAACCGGGGAGCTGTTTTTT
.	TRBV21-1	.	TRBJ2-3	CASSKRVASSTDTQYF	TGTGCCAGCAGCAAAAGGGTGGCATCGAGCACAGATACGCAGTATTTT